This T cell receptor beta chain was sequenced for a study of CD8+CD57+ T cells in acquired aplastic anemia. Study-wide results and limits: The same twenty-nine CD8+ CDR3 sequences occurred in patients and in controls. Levels of CD8+ Simpson's diversity were not significantly distinct in patients versus controls.

This clonotype was seen repeatedly, ten times or more. Antigen: not known. Investigators profiled TCR beta VDJ and CDR3 from genomic DNA template. TCRdb itself ran the reads through MiXCR, one entry per CDR3 protein. The table shows 55,000 to 80,000 distinct CDR3 sequences, with under 65% occurring only once. The V gene lost 1 base and the J gene lost 5 bases, with 8 bases spanning the gap. The CDR3 is 13 residues long. Germline CDR1 is LNHDA and CDR2 is SQIVND (reference sequence). The clonotype originates from a human donor in good health, serving as a control. What was sequenced was sorted CD4+, CD8+, or CD8+CD57+ T cells (not recorded which) from PBMCs. V usage is TRBV19 and J usage is TRBJ1-1; D is undetermined. The DNA of the CDR3 is TGTGCCAGTAGTATAGCAGAGGGAACTGAAGCTTTCTTT. Its protein product is CASSIAEGTEAFF.